The 21 T cell receptor beta chains below were found in one sample sequenced in a study of blood T cells in healthy people across ages. Through a sample-barcoded 5' primer and a J-beta primer mix, a second PCR was run for about 6 to 11 cycles. TCRdb reprocessed the 5' RACE reads with MiXCR, giving one entry per CDR3 protein. This sample has approximately 900,000 distinct CDR3 sequences, with about 44% found just once. The specimen was blood. The receptors stem from a man between 25 and 39 years old in good health.

Points on this clonotype: Its ends do not fully match the called genes, so a read error is possible. The chain couples TRBV4-2 to TRBJ1-2; a possible D gene is TRBD1 (5 bases). Looked up from germline, CDR1 is LGHNA and CDR2 is YNFKEQ. The CDR3 totals 15 residues. The DNA of the CDR3 is TGTGCCAGCAGCCGCCAGGGAGGAGGAGACTATAGCTACACCTTC. Protein: CASSRQGGGDYSYTF.

This clonotype is a singleton in its sample. V gene TRBV29-1 combines with J gene TRBJ1-1; 8 bases are shared with TRBD1. CDR1 SQVTM and CDR2 ANQGSEA come from the germline V gene. CDR3 length: 14 residues. The J segment lost 3 bases and the V segment lost 7 bases, leaving 10 bases of the junction unmatched. The CDR3 DNA sequence: TGCAGCGCTCCGGACAGGGCGGTAGACACTGAAGCTTTCTTT. Its protein is CSAPDRAVDTEAFF. The full variable domain, in which reference TRBV29-1 and TRBJ1-1 provide the parts outside the CDR3, is SAVISQKPSRDICQRGTSLTIQCQVDSQVTMMFWYRQQPGQSLTLIATANQGSEATYESGFVIDKFPISRPNLTFSTLTVSNMSPEDSSIYLCSAPDRAVDTEAFFGQGTRLTVV.

The gene calls are TRBV6-9 and TRBJ2-3, with 8 bases lining up with TRBD2. V lost 5 bases, J lost 0 bases, and 10 bases stayed unmatched. Germline CDR1 MNHGY, CDR2 SVAAGI. The CDR3 has 17 amino acids. This CDR3 is CASSEHLSGGSTDTQYF. For the CDR3, the DNA is TGTGCCAGCAGTGAACACCTCTCGGGGGGGAGCACAGATACGCAGTATTTT.

This clonotype has a handful of counts. V gene TRBV4-1 combines with J gene TRBJ1-3; maybe TRBD1 (6 bases). The CDR3 is 18 amino acids. Trimming took 2 bases from V and 0 from J, leaving 17 bases between them. Germline loops: CDR1 MGHRA, CDR2 YSYEKL. CDR3 sequence reads: CASSQTLILGGSGNTIYF. DNA for the CDR3: TGCGCCAGCAGCCAAACCCTCATCTTAGGGGGCTCTGGAAACACCATATATTTT.

As concerns this clonotype: A much larger clone differs from this one at a single base, so this may be a read error. In nucleotides, the CDR3 is TGCGCCAGCAGCCTCCTCAGGGGTAGCAATGAGCAGTACTTC. Encoded protein: CASSLLRGSNEQYF. This rearrangement joins TRBV4-3 to TRBJ2-7; the D gene is possibly TRBD1 (6 bases). CDR1 and CDR2 (germline): LGHNA, YSLEER. Trimming took 4 bases from V and 7 from J, leaving 17 bases between them. This CDR3 comprises 14 residues.

The V call is TRBV20-1, the J call TRBJ2-5; 9 bases map to TRBD2. The V gene's germline CDR1 is DFQATT and CDR2 SNEGSKA (reference sequence). This CDR3 has 14 amino acids. This CDR3 is CSLTPGLAQETQYF. CDR3 bases: TGCAGCCTTACGCCGGGACTAGCACAAGAGACCCAGTACTTC.

This clonotype was seen only once. The V call is TRBV18, the J call TRBJ2-7; 7 nucleotides line up with TRBD1. The CDR3 length is 15 residues. V lost 6 bases to trimming and J lost 0 bases; unmatched junction nucleotides: 8. CDR1 and CDR2 from the germline V gene are KGHSH and LQKENI. Here the CDR3 DNA reads TGTGCCAGCTCGTCGAATCCAGGGGGCTCCTACGAGCAGTACTTC. It yields the protein CASSSNPGGSYEQYF.

This rearrangement joins TRBV12-3 or TRBV12-4 to TRBJ1-5; D is possibly TRBD1 (6 bases). The length of the CDR3 is 14 residues. V lost 5 bases to trimming and J lost 1 base, with 9 bases between them. This CDR3 is CASSQGLSNQPQHF. In DNA form, the CDR3 reads TGTGCCAGCAGTCAGGGGTTAAGCAATCAGCCCCAGCATTTT.

This clonotype was picked up a small number of times. The gene calls are TRBV20-1 and TRBJ2-5, with TRBD1 identical over 7 bases. CDR3 length: 15 residues. J gave up 2 bases and V 6 bases, and 12 bases lay outside the gene matches. CDR1 DFQATT and CDR2 SNEGSKA come from the germline V gene (reference sequence). CDR3 coding DNA: TGCAGTGCCCTCCAGGACAGGTCGGGGCAAGAGACCCAGTACTTC. Encoded protein: CSALQDRSGQETQYF.

This clonotype was picked up a small number of times. The chain has TRBV29-1 and TRBJ1-5; the D is unclear. V was pared by 4 bases and J by 1 base, with 14 bases between. The CDR3 runs to 15 residues. The germline V gene has CDR1 SQVTM and CDR2 ANQGSEA. Here the CDR3 reads CSVAEGSGSNQPQHF. In DNA form, the CDR3 reads TGCAGCGTTGCTGAGGGTTCTGGGAGCAATCAGCCCCAGCATTTT.

This clonotype came up a few times. This may arise from a read error, as a much more abundant clone is one base away. V and J are TRBV11-2 and TRBJ2-1; 14 positions match TRBD2. Germline lookup yields CDR1 SGHAT and CDR2 FQNNGV. The CDR3 extends over 15 amino acids. J lost 10 bases, V lost 5 bases, and 7 bases had no gene match. CDR3 DNA sequence: TGTGCCAGCAGCCCGGGACTAGCGGGGGTCAAGGAGCAGTTCTTC. This encodes CASSPGLAGVKEQFF.

The chain joins TRBV20-1 to TRBJ2-3; D possibly matches TRBD1 or TRBD2 (5 bases each). Trimming took off 6 bases at V and 2 bases at J, with 18 bases between the two ends. The CDR3 consists of 15 residues. CDR1 is DFQATT and CDR2 is SNEGSKA in the germline V gene (reference sequence). Here the CDR3 reads CSAAKGRLYTDTQYF. DNA for the CDR3: TGCAGTGCCGCTAAGGGACGGCTCTACACAGATACGCAGTATTTT.

This CDR3 is CASTNRRDEKLFF. The CDR3 nucleotides read TGTGCCAGCACCAACAGAAGAGATGAAAAACTGTTTTTT. This sequence joins TRBV6-2 or TRBV6-3 and TRBJ1-4; D is unclear. The V gene's germline CDR1 is MNHEY and CDR2 SVGEGT. Between the trimmed V and J ends, which lost 7 bases and 6 bases, there was a span of 12 bases. This CDR3 region has 13 residues.

A word on this clonotype: The junction differs from germline at one of its ends, possibly a read error. The V call is TRBV28, the J call TRBJ1-2; 7 bases map to TRBD1. The CDR3 consists of 14 residues. CDR1 and CDR2 (germline): MDHEN, SYDVKM. The DNA for the CDR3 is TGTGCCAGCAAGACCGCAGGGGGGGGATATGGCTATACCTTC. This encodes CASKTAGGGYGYTF.

The chain combines TRBV27 with TRBJ1-5; 7 bases fit TRBD1. The germline gives CDR1 MNHEY, CDR2 SMNVEV (reference sequence). V shed 3 bases and J 2 bases; nucleotides not matched to a gene: 10. The CDR3 extends over 17 amino acids. The CDR3 region is CASSLGKTGDGNQPQHF. In DNA form, the CDR3 reads TGTGCCAGCAGTTTGGGCAAAACAGGGGACGGCAATCAGCCCCAGCATTTT.

V is TRBV18 and J is TRBJ2-5; D not certain. Germline values: CDR1 KGHSH, CDR2 LQKENI. V was pared by 0 bases and J by 2 bases, with 7 bases between. This CDR3 is built from 14 residues. CDR3 bases: TGTGCCAGCTCACCACCGGCGAAGCAAGAGACCCAGTACTTC. Amino acid sequence: CASSPPAKQETQYF.

The sample holds a few counts of this clonotype. This chain uses TRBV7-2 with TRBJ2-7, with D perhaps being TRBD1 or TRBD2 (5 bases each). Trimming took 5 bases from V and 0 from J, leaving 14 bases between them. The CDR3 contains 15 residues. Germline values: CDR1 SGHTA, CDR2 FQGNSA. This CDR3 is CASSPRGPSSYEQYF. Here the CDR3 DNA reads TGTGCCAGCAGCCCCCGGGGCCCCAGCTCCTACGAGCAGTACTTC.

J is TRBJ2-1 and V is TRBV20-1, with TRBD1 matching over 7 bases. Per the germline V gene, CDR1 is DFQATT and CDR2 is SNEGSKA (reference sequence). V was pared by 6 bases and J by 5 bases, with 16 bases of the junction left unmatched. This CDR3 comprises 16 residues. CDR3 coding DNA: TGCAGTGCCACAGGACGAAGGGGGCGCCCCCACAATGAGCAGTTCTTC. Protein sequence: CSATGRRGRPHNEQFF.

The chain is built from TRBV28 and TRBJ2-6; D ambiguous. Germline values: CDR1 MDHEN, CDR2 SYDVKM. V lost 5 bases to trimming and J lost 4 bases, with 9 bases between them. The CDR3 is made up of 14 amino acids. The CDR3 here is CASSPEEGANVLTF. The CDR3 bases are TGTGCCAGCAGTCCGGAAGAGGGGGCCAACGTCCTGACTTTC.

V usage is TRBV7-2 and J usage is TRBJ2-7; D remains ambiguous. With the DNA end fitting TRBJ2-5 better, the J assignment may be wrong. Germline-derived CDR1 and CDR2 are SGHTA and FQGNSA. The length of the CDR3 is 18 residues. Written as DNA, the CDR3 is TGTGCCAGCAGCTTAGCGTCCCTACTCCCGGGCTCACAAGAGACCCAGTACTTC. This gives the protein CASSLASLLPGSQETQYF.

This chain links TRBV30 with TRBJ1-6; TRBD1 aligns across 9 bases. Germline V lookup: CDR1 GTSNPN, CDR2 SVGIG (reference sequence). J lost 7 bases, V lost 0 bases, and 4 bases had no gene match. The CDR3 runs to 15 residues. CDR3: CAWSVGTGRNSPLHF. CDR3 coding DNA: TGTGCCTGGAGTGTGGGGACAGGGAGAAATTCACCCCTCCACTTT.